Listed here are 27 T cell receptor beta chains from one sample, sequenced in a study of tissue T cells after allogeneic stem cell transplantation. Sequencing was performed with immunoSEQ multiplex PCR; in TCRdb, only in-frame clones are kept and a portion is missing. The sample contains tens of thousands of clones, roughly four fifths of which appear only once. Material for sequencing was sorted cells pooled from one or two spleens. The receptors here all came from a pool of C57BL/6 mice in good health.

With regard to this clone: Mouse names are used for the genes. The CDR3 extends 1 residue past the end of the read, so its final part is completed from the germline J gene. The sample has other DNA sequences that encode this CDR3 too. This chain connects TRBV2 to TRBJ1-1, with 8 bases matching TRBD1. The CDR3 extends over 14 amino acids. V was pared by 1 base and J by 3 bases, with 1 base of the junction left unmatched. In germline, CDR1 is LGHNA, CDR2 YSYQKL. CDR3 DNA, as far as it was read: TGTGCCAGCAGCCAAGGACAGGGGTACACAGAAGTCTTC. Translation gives CASSQGQGYTEVF. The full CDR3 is CASSQGQGYTEVFF.

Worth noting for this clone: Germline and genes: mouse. The CDR3 here is CASSLAGGYAEQFF. CDR3 bases read: TGTGCCAGCAGTCTGGCAGGGGGCTATGCTGAGCAGTTC. The gene calls are TRBV26 and TRBJ2-1; 7 nucleotides align to TRBD1. The read ends 1 residue shy of where the CDR3 ends; the end is completed using the germline J gene. With 2 bases clipped from V and 3 bases from J, the junction kept 1 base outside the gene matches. CDR3 length: 14 residues. Germline V gene sequence: CDR1 KGHPV, CDR2 FQNQEV (reference sequence).

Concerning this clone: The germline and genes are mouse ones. The sequenced part of the CDR3 DNA is TGTGCCAGCAGCCAAGAGGGGGCGGAGGACGAAAGATTATTT. Translated, it gives CASSQEGAEDERLF. The entire CDR3 protein reads CASSQEGAEDERLFF. This chain joins TRBV5 and TRBJ1-4; D is perhaps TRBD1 (6 bases). The sequenced fragment ends 1 residue before the CDR3 boundary, so the rest is inferred from the germline J gene. Trimming took 0 bases from V and 6 from J, leaving 11 bases between them. In germline, CDR1 is LGHNA, CDR2 YNLKQL (reference sequence). The CDR3 is made up of 15 amino acids.

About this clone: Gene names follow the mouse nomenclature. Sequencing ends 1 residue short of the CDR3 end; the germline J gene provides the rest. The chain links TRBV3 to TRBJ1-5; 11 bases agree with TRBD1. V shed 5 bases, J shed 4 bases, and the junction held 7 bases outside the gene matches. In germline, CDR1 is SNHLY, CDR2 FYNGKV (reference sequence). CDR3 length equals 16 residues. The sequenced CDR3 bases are TGTGCCAGCAGCCCCGGGACAGGGGGAGGAAACCAGGCTCCGCTT. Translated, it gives CASSPGTGGGNQAPL. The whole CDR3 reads CASSPGTGGGNQAPLF. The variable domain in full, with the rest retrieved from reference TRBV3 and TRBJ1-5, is GPKVLQIPSHQIIDMGQMVTLNCDPVSNHLYFYWYKQILGQQMEFLVNFYNGKVMEKSKLFKDQFSVERPDGSYFTLKIQPTALEDSAVYFCASSPGTGGGNQAPLFGEGTRLSVL.

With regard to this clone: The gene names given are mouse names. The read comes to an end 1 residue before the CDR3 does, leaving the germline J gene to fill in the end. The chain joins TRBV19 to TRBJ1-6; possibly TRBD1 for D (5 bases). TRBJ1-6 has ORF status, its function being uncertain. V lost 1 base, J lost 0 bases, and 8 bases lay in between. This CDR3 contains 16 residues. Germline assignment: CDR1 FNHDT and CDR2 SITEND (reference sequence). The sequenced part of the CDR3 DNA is TGTGCCAGCAGTATACGGGGGGGTTCCTATAATTCGCCCCTCTAC. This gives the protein CASSIRGGSYNSPLY. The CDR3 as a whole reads CASSIRGGSYNSPLYF.

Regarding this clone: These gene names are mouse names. The covered CDR3 bases are TGTGCCAGCAGCCAAGGGGGCTTAAACACCGGGCAGCTCTAC. Translating gives CASSQGGLNTGQLY. The CDR3 in its entirety is CASSQGGLNTGQLYF. This chain uses TRBV2 with TRBJ2-2; the D gene could be TRBD1 or TRBD2 (5 bases each). The read ends 1 residue early relative to the CDR3; the germline J gene fills the gap. V was shortened by 1 base and J by 1 base, with 7 bases between the two germline ends. The CDR3 has 15 residues. Germline values: CDR1 LGHNA, CDR2 YSYQKL.

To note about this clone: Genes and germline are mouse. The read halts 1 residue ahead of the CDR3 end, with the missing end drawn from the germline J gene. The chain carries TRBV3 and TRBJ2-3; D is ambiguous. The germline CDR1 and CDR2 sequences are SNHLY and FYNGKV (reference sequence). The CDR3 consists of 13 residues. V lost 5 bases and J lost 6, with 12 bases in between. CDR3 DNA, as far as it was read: TGTGCCAGCAGCCTCAGACTCTCCGAAACGCTGTAT. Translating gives CASSLRLSETLY. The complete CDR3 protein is CASSLRLSETLYF.

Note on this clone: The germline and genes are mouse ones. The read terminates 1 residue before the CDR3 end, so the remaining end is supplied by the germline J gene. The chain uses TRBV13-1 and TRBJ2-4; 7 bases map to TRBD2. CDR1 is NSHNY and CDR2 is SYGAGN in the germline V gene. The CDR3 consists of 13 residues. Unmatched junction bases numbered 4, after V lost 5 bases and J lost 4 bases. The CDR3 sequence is CASSPGGENTLYF. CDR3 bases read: TGTGCCAGCAGCCCGGGGGGGGAAAACACCTTGTAC.

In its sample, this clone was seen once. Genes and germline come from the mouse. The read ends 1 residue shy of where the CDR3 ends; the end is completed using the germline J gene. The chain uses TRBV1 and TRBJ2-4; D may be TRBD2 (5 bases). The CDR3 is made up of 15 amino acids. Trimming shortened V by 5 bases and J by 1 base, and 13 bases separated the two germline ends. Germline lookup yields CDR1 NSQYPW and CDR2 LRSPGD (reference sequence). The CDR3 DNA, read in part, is TGCACCTGCAGTTCCCCGCTGGGCCGTCAAAACACCTTGTAC. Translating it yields CTCSSPLGRQNTLY. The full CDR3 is CTCSSPLGRQNTLYF.

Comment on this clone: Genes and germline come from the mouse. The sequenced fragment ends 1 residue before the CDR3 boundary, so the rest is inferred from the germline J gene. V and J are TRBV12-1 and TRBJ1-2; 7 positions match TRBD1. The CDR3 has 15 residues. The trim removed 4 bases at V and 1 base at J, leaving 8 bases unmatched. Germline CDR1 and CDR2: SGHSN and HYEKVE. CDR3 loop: CASSPGTARNSDYTF. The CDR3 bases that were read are TGTGCCAGCTCCCCCGGGACAGCCCGAAACTCCGACTACACC.

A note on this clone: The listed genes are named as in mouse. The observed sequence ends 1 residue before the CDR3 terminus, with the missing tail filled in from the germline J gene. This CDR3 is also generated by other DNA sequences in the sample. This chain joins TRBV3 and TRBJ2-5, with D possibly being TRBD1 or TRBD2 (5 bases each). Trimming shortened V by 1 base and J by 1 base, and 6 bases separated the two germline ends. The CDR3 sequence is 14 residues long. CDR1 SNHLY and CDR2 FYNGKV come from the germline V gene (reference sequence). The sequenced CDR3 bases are TGTGCCAGCAGCTTAGGGGGGTACCAAGACACCCAGTAC. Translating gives CASSLGGYQDTQY. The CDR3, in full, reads CASSLGGYQDTQYF.

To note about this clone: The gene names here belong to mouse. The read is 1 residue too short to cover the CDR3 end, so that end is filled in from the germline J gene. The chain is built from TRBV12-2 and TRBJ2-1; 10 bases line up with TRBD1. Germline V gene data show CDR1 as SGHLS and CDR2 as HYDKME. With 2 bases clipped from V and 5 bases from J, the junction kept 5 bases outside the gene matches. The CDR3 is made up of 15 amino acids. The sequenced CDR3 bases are TGTGCCAGCTCTCCCGGGACAGGGGAGGATGCTGAGCAGTTC. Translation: CASSPGTGEDAEQF. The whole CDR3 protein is CASSPGTGEDAEQFF.

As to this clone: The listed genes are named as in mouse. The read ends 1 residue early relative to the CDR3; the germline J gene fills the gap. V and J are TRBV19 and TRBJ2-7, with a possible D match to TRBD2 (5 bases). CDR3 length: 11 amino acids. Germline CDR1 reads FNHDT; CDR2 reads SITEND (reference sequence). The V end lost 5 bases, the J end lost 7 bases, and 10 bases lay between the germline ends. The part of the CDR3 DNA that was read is TGTGCCAGCAGGGCTGGGAGGGAACAGTAC. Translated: CASRAGREQY. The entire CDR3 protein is CASRAGREQYF.

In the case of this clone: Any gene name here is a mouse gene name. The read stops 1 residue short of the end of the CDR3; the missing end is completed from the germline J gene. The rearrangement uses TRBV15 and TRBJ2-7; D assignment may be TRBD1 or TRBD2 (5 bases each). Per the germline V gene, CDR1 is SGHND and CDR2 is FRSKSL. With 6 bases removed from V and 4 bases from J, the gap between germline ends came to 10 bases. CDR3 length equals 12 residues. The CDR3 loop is CASSRGSYEQYF. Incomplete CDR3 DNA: TGTGCCAGCAGCCGGGGGAGTTATGAACAGTAC.

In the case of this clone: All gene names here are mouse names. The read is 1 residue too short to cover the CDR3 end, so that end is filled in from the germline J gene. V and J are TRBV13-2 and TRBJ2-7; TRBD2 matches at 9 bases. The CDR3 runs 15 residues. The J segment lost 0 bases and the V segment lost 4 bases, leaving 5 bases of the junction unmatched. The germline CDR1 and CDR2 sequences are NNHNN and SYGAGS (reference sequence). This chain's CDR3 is CASGHLGGGSYEQYF. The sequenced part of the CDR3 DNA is TGTGCCAGCGGTCATCTGGGGGGGGGCTCCTATGAACAGTAC.

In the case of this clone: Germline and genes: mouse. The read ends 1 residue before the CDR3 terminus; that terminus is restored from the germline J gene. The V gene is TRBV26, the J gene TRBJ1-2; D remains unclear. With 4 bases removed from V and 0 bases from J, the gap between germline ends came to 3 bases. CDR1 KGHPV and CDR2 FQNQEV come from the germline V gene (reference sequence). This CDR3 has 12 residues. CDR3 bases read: TGTGCCAGCAGTCCAACAAACTCCGACTACACC. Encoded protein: CASSPTNSDYT. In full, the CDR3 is CASSPTNSDYTF.

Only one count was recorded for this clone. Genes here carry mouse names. The DNA read from the CDR3 is TGTGCCAGCAGCTCCGACAGTGCAGAAACGCTGTAT. Its protein is CASSSDSAETLY. The full CDR3 protein reads CASSSDSAETLYF. The J gene is TRBJ2-3, the V gene TRBV3, with unresolved D. The CDR3 end falls 1 residue outside the read, so it is completed with the germline J gene. Germline CDR1 is SNHLY and CDR2 is FYNGKV (reference sequence). This CDR3 comprises 13 residues. V was trimmed by 4 bases and J by 0 bases, leaving 5 bases between them.

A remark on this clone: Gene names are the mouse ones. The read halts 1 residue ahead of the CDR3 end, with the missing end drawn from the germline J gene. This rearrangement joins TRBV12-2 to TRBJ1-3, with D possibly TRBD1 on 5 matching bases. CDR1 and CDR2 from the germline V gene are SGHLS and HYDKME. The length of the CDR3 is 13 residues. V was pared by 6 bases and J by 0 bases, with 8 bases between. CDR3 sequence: CASTDSSGNTLYF. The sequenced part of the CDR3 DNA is TGTGCCAGCACAGACAGTTCTGGAAATACGCTCTAT.

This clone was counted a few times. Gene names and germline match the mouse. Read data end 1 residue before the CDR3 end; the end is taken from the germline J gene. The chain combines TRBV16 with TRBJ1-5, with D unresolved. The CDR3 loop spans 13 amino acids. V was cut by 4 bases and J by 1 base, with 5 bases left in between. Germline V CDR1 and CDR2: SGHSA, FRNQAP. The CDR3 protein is CASSSGNNQAPLF. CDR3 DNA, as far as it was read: TGTGCAAGCAGCTCGGGGAACAACCAGGCTCCGCTT.

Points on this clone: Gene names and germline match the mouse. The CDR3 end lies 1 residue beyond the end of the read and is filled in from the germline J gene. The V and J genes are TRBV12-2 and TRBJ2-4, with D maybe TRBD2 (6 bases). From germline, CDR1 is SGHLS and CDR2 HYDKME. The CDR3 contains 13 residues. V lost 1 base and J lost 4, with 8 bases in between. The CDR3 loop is CASSLPGENTLYF. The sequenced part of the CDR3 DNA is TGTGCCAGCTCTCTACCTGGGGAAAACACCTTGTAC. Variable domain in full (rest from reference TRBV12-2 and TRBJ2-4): NSGVVQSPRYIIKGKGERSILKCIPISGHLSVAWYQQTQGQELKFFIQHYDKMERDKGNLPSRFSVQQFDDYHSEMNMSALELEDSAVYFCASSLPGENTLYFGAGTRLSVL.

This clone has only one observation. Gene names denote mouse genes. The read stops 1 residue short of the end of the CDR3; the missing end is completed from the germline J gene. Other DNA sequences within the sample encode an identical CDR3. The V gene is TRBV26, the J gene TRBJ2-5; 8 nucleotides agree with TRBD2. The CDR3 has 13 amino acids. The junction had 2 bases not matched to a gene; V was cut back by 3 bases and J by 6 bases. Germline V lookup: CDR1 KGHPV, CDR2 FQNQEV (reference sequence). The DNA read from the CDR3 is TGTGCCAGCAGTCTACTGGGGGAGGACACCCAGTAC. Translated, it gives CASSLLGEDTQY. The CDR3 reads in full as CASSLLGEDTQYF.

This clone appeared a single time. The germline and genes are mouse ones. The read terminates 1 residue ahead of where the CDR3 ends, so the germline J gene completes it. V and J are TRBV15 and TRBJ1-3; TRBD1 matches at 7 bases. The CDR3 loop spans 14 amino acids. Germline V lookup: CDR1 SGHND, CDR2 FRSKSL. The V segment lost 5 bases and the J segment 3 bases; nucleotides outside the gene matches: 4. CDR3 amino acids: CASSVDRVGNTLYF. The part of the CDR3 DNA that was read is TGTGCCAGCAGTGTTGACAGGGTTGGAAATACGCTCTAT.

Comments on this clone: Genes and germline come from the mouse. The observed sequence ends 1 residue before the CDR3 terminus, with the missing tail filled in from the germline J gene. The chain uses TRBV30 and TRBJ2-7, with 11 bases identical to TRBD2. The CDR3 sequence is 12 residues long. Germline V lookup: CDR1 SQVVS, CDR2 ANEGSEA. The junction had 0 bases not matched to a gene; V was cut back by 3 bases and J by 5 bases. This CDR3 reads CSSRDWGDEQYF. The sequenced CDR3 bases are TGTAGTTCTAGGGACTGGGGGGATGAACAGTAC. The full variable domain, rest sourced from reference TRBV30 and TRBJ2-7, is SVLLYQKPNRDICQSGTSLKIQCVADSQVVSMFWYQQFQEQSLMLMATANEGSEATYESGFTKDKFPISRPNLTFSTLTVNNARPGDSSIYFCSSRDWGDEQYFGPGTRLTVL.

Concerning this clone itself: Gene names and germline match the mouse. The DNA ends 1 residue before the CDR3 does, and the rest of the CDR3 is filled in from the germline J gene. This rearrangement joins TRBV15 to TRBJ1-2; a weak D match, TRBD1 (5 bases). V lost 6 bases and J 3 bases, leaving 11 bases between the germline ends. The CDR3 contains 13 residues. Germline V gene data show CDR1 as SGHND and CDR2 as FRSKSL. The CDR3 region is CASRTGGDSDYTF. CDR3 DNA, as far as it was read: TGTGCCAGCAGAACAGGAGGGGACTCCGACTACACC.

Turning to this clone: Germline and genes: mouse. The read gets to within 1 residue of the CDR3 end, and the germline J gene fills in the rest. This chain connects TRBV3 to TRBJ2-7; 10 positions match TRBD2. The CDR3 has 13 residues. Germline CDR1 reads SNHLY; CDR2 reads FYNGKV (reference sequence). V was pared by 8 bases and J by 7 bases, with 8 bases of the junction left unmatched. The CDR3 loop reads CASSWGGGGEQYF. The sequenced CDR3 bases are TGTGCCAGCTCCTGGGGGGGCGGTGGGGAACAGTAC. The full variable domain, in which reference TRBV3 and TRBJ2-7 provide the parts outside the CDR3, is GPKVLQIPSHQIIDMGQMVTLNCDPVSNHLYFYWYKQILGQQMEFLVNFYNGKVMEKSKLFKDQFSVERPDGSYFTLKIQPTALEDSAVYFCASSWGGGGEQYFGPGTRLTVL.

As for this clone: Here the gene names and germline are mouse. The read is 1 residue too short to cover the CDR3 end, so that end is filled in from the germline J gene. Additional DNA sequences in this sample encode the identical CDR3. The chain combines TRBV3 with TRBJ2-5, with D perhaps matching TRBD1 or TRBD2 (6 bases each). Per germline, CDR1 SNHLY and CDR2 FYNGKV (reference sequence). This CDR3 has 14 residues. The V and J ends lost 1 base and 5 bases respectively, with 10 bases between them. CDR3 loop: CASSLGGRGDTQYF. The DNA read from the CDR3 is TGTGCCAGCAGCTTAGGGGGGCGCGGAGACACCCAGTAC.

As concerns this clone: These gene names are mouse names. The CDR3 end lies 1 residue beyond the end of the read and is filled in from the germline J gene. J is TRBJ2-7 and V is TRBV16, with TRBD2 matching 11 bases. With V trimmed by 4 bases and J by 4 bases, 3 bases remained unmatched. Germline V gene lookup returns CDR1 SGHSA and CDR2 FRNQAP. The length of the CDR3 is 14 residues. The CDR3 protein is CASSSRLGGYEQYF. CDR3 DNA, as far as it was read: TGTGCAAGCAGCTCCCGACTGGGGGGGTATGAACAGTAC.